This T cell receptor beta chain is from a study of PD-1 blockade in classical Hodgkin lymphoma (dated by TCRdb to about 2020). The study in broad terms: Nivolumab dosing was 3 mg/kg intravenously every 2 weeks, continuing until either disease progression or unacceptable toxicity. The study used TCR beta sequencing and CyTOF to define a peripheral blood immune signature of response to PD-1 blockade in classical Hodgkin lymphoma. Beyond this particular receptor, the publication reports: The study was limited to a single clinical trial cohort, and causes of repertoire differences, possibly disease activity or prior therapy, remained undefined. Trial patients with a complete response had baseline diversity similar to that of newly diagnosed patients, while partial responders and progressors had significantly lower diversity. Lower diversity was seen in patients whose nivolumab began less than 1 year after ASCT, and these patients were left out of later analyses so that immune reconstitution would not confound the results. By C4D1, a significant rise was seen in CD4+ TCR diversity but not in CD8+ TCR diversity (p=0.0027 vs p=0.16), and the rise was most apparent among complete responders (p=0.02). Newly diagnosed patients were reported to have lower baseline TCR diversity than healthy donors, and relapsed/refractory patients were reported to have lower baseline TCR diversity still.

For this clone: What this receptor recognizes is not known. Within one base of it there is no much larger clone, and no base qualities were kept.

Its CDR3 holds 15 amino acids, cysteine through phenylalanine. The entry retains the CDR3 DNA only, 45 bases that are in frame from base 1. Via the germline V gene, CDR1 is SGHRS and CDR2 YFSETQ. A distance of 7 bases separates the germline ends of V and J, which lose 0 bases and 0 bases respectively. Genomic DNA was isolated using the Qiagen DNeasy kit from unsorted PBMCs as well as from negatively selected CD4+ and CD8+ fractions. Using primers that anneal to V and J segments, immunoSEQ multiplex PCR amplified the TCR beta CDR3 regions. A synthetic immune receptor repertoire was used to minimize amplification bias, and remaining bias was computationally removed after sequencing. On the study's bioinformatics: Custom Python scripts were used to quantify repertoire diversity as the Shannon entropy index. Unsorted, CD4+ and CD8+ repertoires were examined separately, except in combined analyses, for which CD4+ and CD8+ sequences were merged in silico. A clone was considered expanded if an increase in frequency of at least 2-fold after treatment relative to C1D1 was found, and a pseudocount of 0.5 was applied to clones undetected at baseline. Singleton clones were defined as clones with 0 or 1 copy at C1D1, and non-singleton clones were defined as clones with 2 or more copies. Clones expanded in unsorted samples were annotated as CD4+, CD8+ or unknown by matching protein sequences in sorted samples from the same patient. Wilcoxon tests were applied to paired samples to test diversity changes from C1D1 to C4D1. TCRdb retrieved this table from immuneACCESS and kept in-frame rearrangements only. Not all clones are present; in checked studies, unresolved V genes account for under half, and no reason is known for the remainder. The DNA gave D and trimming, while V, J and clone size come from that table. Counted in this sample were roughly 49,000 clones; 90% of them appeared once. More than 11% of the sample lies in the top ten.

This specimen's time point label, interpreted: cycle 4 day 1 (C4D1), after 5 to 7 weeks of nivolumab. Every trial patient had relapsed after autologous stem cell transplantation, and cohorts A, B and C differed in prior brentuximab vedotin exposure. The trial cohort was composed of roughly 60 patients with relapsed/refractory classical Hodgkin lymphoma, for whom complete response, partial response or progressive disease was recorded as best overall response. Trial patients were treated with single-agent nivolumab in the multi-cohort phase II CheckMate 205 trial. Best overall response was determined by an independent review committee according to the 2007 International Working Group response criteria. PBMCs from the trial were collected at three points: immediately before nivolumab initiation (C1D1), and during therapy at cycle 2 day 1 and cycle 4 day 1. Peripheral blood was collected in 8 mL Vacutainer Cell Preparation Tubes, from which PBMCs were isolated by centrifugation and then cryopreserved.

The sequence came from a human donor with classical Hodgkin lymphoma. The sample here was peripheral blood mononuclear cells (PBMCs), taken before the fourth cycle of nivolumab. The sequence joins TRBV5-1 to TRBJ1-5, with the identity of the D gene unclear. The DNA sequence follows: TGCGCCAGCAGCTTGGGCACTTATAGCAATCAGCCCCAGCATTTT. It specifies CASSLGTYSNQPQHF.